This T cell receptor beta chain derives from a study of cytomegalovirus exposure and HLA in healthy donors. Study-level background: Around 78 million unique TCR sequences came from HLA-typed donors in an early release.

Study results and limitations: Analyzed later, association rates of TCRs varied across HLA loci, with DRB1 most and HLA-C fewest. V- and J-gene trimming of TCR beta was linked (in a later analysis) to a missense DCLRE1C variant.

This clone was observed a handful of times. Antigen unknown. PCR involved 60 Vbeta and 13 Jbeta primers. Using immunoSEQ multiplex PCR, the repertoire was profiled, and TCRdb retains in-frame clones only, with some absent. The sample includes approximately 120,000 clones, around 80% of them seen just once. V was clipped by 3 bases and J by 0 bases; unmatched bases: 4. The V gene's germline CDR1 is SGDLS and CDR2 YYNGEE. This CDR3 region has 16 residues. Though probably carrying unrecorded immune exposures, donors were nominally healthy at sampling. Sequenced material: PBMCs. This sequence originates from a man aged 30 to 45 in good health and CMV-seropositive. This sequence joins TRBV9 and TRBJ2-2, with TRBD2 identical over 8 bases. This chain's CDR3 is CASSAAGGANTGELFF. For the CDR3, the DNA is TGTGCCAGCAGCGCCGCGGGGGGCGCGAACACCGGGGAGCTGTTTTTT.